This T cell receptor (beta chain) came from a study of T-cell memory formation after mild COVID-19. Study-level results: Pre-infection memory showed some responding clones, and this suggested that cross-reactive memory joined. CD4/CD8 balance characterized clones contracting day 15 to 85, and CD4+ skew characterized later expanders.

V lost 1 base to trimming and J lost 0 bases; unmatched junction nucleotides: 3. This CDR3 contains 16 residues. CDR1 SGHTA and CDR2 FQGNSA come from the germline V gene. Only a few counts were recorded for this clonotype. The antigen is unknown. TCRdb redid the calling of the 5' RACE reads with MiXCR, one entry per CDR3 protein. Of about 420,000 distinct CDR3 sequences listed, roughly a quarter are singletons. Source material: PBMCs or a T cell subset sorted from them (not recorded which). The J gene is TRBJ2-1, the V gene TRBV7-2, with TRBD2 identical over 7 bases. The receptor was isolated from an adult woman who had mild COVID-19 (a few samples of this study predate the infection). Cell type and time point are not known. CDR3 loop: CASSLVGRSSYNEQFF. The CDR3 coding sequence is TGTGCCAGCAGCTTAGTCGGGAGGAGCTCCTACAATGAGCAGTTCTTC.